This entry lists 6 T cell receptor beta chains sequenced from one sample in a study of blood T cell repertoires in COVID-19. TCRdb's copy holds only in-frame clones and misses some; the assay was immunoSEQ multiplex PCR. The sample lists 300,000 to 450,000 clones; roughly nine tenths were seen once. Sequenced: PBMCs or T cells enriched from blood (not recorded which). These receptors were obtained from a man aged 18 to 35 who had recovered from COVID-19.

The chain combines TRBV19 with TRBJ1-2; perhaps TRBD1 as D (5 bases). The ends were cut back, 5 bases at V and 4 bases at J, with 8 bases in the middle. Germline CDR1 is LNHDA and CDR2 is SQIVND (reference sequence). This CDR3 comprises 12 residues. The CDR3 DNA is TGTGCCAGTAGTTATGACAGCTATGGCTACACCTTC. This translates into CASSYDSYGYTF.

This chain uses TRBV7-6 with TRBJ2-3, with a tentative D call TRBD2 (5 bases). With 1 base removed from V and 4 bases from J, the gap between germline ends came to 18 bases. CDR3 size: 17 residues. Germline values: CDR1 SGHVS, CDR2 FNYEAQ. CDR3 DNA sequence: TGTGCCAGCAGCTTAGAGGCAGCCCCGGCGGGCCCAGATACGCAGTATTTT. Its protein is CASSLEAAPAGPDTQYF.

CDR3 residues: CASSPIGQETEAFF. The CDR3 nucleotides read TGTGCCAGCAGTCCAATCGGACAGGAGACTGAAGCTTTCTTT. This sequence joins TRBV28 and TRBJ1-1; 7 positions match TRBD1. Looked up from germline, CDR1 is MDHEN and CDR2 is SYDVKM. V lost 5 bases and J lost 5; bases outside the gene matches: 8. This CDR3 comprises 14 residues.

The V gene is TRBV7-3, the J gene TRBJ1-1; 10 bases match TRBD1. With 2 bases clipped from V and 6 bases from J, the junction kept 6 bases outside the gene matches. The CDR3 is 15 residues long. Per germline, CDR1 SGHTA and CDR2 FQGTGA. The CDR3 is CASSLSGQGYAEAFF. Written as DNA, the CDR3 is TGTGCCAGCAGCTTATCGGGACAGGGGTATGCTGAAGCTTTCTTT. The full variable domain, with the rest looked up from reference TRBV7-3 and TRBJ1-1, is GAGVSQTPSNKVTEKGKYVELRCDPISGHTALYWYRQSLGQGPEFLIYFQGTGAADDSGLPNDRFFAVRPEGSVSTLKIQRTERGDSAVYLCASSLSGQGYAEAFFGQGTRLTVV.

The chain couples TRBV29-1 to TRBJ1-3, with TRBD1 matching over 8 bases. CDR1 is SQVTM, CDR2 ANQGSEA, per germline. The CDR3 runs to 13 residues. V shed 4 bases and J 2 bases; nucleotides not matched to a gene: 1. CDR3 in amino acids: CSVGTGTGNTIYF. The CDR3 nucleotides read TGCAGCGTTGGGACAGGGACTGGAAACACCATATATTTT. The full variable domain, with the rest looked up from reference TRBV29-1 and TRBJ1-3, is SAVISQKPSRDICQRGTSLTIQCQVDSQVTMMFWYRQQPGQSLTLIATANQGSEATYESGFVIDKFPISRPNLTFSTLTVSNMSPEDSSIYLCSVGTGTGNTIYFGEGSWLTVV.

The chain links TRBV7-9 to TRBJ1-2; TRBD1 matches at 10 bases. The V gene's germline CDR1 is SEHNR and CDR2 FQNEAQ (reference sequence). The CDR3 totals 14 residues. V lost 0 bases, J lost 6 bases, and 1 base stayed unmatched. The CDR3 DNA reads as TGTGCCAGCAGCTTAGCGACAGGGGGCAATGGCTACACCTTC. As protein: CASSLATGGNGYTF.